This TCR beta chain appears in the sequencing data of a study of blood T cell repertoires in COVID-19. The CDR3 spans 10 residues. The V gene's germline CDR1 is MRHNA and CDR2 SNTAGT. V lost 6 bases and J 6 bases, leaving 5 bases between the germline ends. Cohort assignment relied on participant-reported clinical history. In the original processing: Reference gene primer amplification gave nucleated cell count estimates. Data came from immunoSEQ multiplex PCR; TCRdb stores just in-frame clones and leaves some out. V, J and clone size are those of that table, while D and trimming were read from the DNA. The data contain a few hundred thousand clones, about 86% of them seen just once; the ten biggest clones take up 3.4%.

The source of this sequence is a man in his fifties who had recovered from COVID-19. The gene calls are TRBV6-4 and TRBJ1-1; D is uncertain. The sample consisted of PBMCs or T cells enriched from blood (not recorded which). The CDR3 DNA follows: TGTGCCAGCAGGGAGGCTGAAGCTTTCTTT. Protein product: CASREAEAFF.